This is a list of T cell receptor beta chains from one sample in a study of cytomegalovirus exposure and HLA in healthy donors. The assay was immunoSEQ multiplex PCR, and TCRdb's table has in-frame clones only and misses some. Seen here are over 250,000 clones, roughly two thirds observed once, and the top ten hold around 2%. Material for sequencing was PBMCs. The receptor set was obtained from a female donor in good health and CMV-seronegative. CDR3s include the opening cysteine and the closing phenylalanine or tryptophan. The D gene is left open where the match is weak. Not every row has a clone size; where given, it reads once, few, many or a size class.

abundance: NA; v_gene: TRBV7-9; d_gene: TRBD1; j_gene: TRBJ2-7; CDR3aa: CASSATGTGSHEQYF; CDR3nt: TGTGCCAGCAGCGCAACCGGGACAGGGTCCCACGAGCAGTACTTC
abundance: NA; v_gene: TRBV15; d_gene: NA; j_gene: TRBJ2-1; CDR3aa: CATSNVGGMNEQFF; CDR3nt: TGTGCCACCAGCAATGTGGGGGGAATGAATGAGCAGTTCTTC
abundance: NA; v_gene: TRBV2; d_gene: NA; j_gene: TRBJ2-2; CDR3aa: CASNGEVNTGELFF; CDR3nt: TGTGCCAGCAATGGGGAGGTAAACACCGGGGAGCTGTTTTTT
abundance: NA; v_gene: TRBV7-9; d_gene: TRBD1; j_gene: TRBJ2-1; CDR3aa: CASVGGQGYNEQFF; CDR3nt: TGTGCCAGCGTAGGGGGACAGGGGTACAATGAGCAGTTCTTC
abundance: few; v_gene: TRBV7-2; d_gene: TRBD2; j_gene: TRBJ2-7; CDR3aa: CASSHDFAGGPYEQYF; CDR3nt: TGTGCCAGCAGCCATGACTTTGCGGGAGGTCCTTACGAGCAGTACTTC
abundance: NA; v_gene: TRBV25-1; d_gene: NA; j_gene: TRBJ1-1; CDR3aa: CASSEPGTLNTEAFF; CDR3nt: TGTGCCAGCAGTGAACCAGGGACACTGAACACTGAAGCTTTCTTT
abundance: NA; v_gene: TRBV27; d_gene: TRBD1; j_gene: TRBJ2-6; CDR3aa: CASSFRQGAAGANVLTF; CDR3nt: TGTGCCAGCAGTTTTAGACAGGGGGCGGCTGGGGCCAACGTCCTGACTTTC
abundance: few; v_gene: TRBV28; d_gene: TRBD2; j_gene: TRBJ2-7; CDR3aa: CASLAGAYEQYF; CDR3nt: TGTGCCAGTCTAGCGGGAGCCTACGAGCAGTACTTC
abundance: NA; v_gene: TRBV5-6; d_gene: TRBD1; j_gene: TRBJ1-4; CDR3aa: CASSFTGGGKLFF; CDR3nt: TGTGCCAGCAGCTTTACAGGGGGAGGAAAACTGTTTTTT
abundance: once; v_gene: TRBV28; d_gene: TRBD1; j_gene: TRBJ2-5; CDR3aa: CATTAGGVGGQGQETQYF; CDR3nt: TGTGCCACCACGGCGGGTGGGGTGGGGGGACAGGGTCAAGAGACCCAGTACTTC
abundance: NA; v_gene: TRBV7-9; d_gene: TRBD1; j_gene: TRBJ2-2; CDR3aa: CSSRQGASGELFF; CDR3nt: TGTTCCAGCAGGCAGGGGGCTTCCGGGGAGCTGTTTTTT
abundance: NA; v_gene: TRBV11-2; d_gene: TRBD1; j_gene: TRBJ2-7; CDR3aa: CASSSRDSYSYEQYF; CDR3nt: TGTGCCAGCAGCTCCCGGGACAGCTACTCCTACGAGCAGTACTTC
abundance: NA; v_gene: TRBV7-9; d_gene: NA; j_gene: TRBJ1-1; CDR3aa: CSSSLVGENTEAFF; CDR3nt: TGTTCCAGCAGCTTAGTCGGAGAGAACACTGAAGCTTTCTTT
abundance: NA; v_gene: TRBV2; d_gene: TRBD2; j_gene: TRBJ2-1; CDR3aa: CASSEESSGGYNEQFF; CDR3nt: TGTGCCAGCAGTGAAGAAAGTAGCGGGGGGTACAATGAGCAGTTCTTC
abundance: few; v_gene: TRBV5-6; d_gene: NA; j_gene: TRBJ1-2; CDR3aa: CASSLDRTPWGYTF; CDR3nt: TGTGCCAGCAGCTTGGATAGGACTCCATGGGGCTACACCTTC
abundance: NA; v_gene: TRBV19; d_gene: NA; j_gene: TRBJ1-1; CDR3aa: CASSPQGNTEAFF; CDR3nt: TGTGCCAGTAGTCCCCAGGGGAACACTGAAGCTTTCTTT
abundance: NA; v_gene: TRBV20-1; d_gene: NA; j_gene: TRBJ1-3; CDR3aa: CSPHSGNTIYF; CDR3nt: TGCAGTCCACACTCTGGAAACACCATATATTTT
abundance: NA; v_gene: TRBV5-4; d_gene: NA; j_gene: TRBJ1-2; CDR3aa: CASSLGGSGYGYTF; CDR3nt: TGTGCCAGCAGCTTGGGAGGATCGGGCTATGGCTACACCTTC
abundance: NA; v_gene: TRBV7-7; d_gene: TRBD2; j_gene: TRBJ2-2; CDR3aa: CASSLGLAANTGELFF; CDR3nt: TGTGCTAGCAGTCTGGGACTAGCCGCGAACACCGGGGAGCTGTTTTTT
abundance: NA; v_gene: TRBV7-8; d_gene: NA; j_gene: TRBJ1-5; CDR3aa: CASQDRSNQPQHF; CDR3nt: TGTGCCTCGCAGGATAGGAGCAATCAGCCCCAGCATTTT
abundance: NA; v_gene: TRBV11-3; d_gene: TRBD1; j_gene: TRBJ2-3; CDR3aa: CASSTRQGPTDTQYF; CDR3nt: TGTGCCAGCAGCACCCGACAGGGGCCCACAGATACGCAGTATTTT
abundance: NA; v_gene: TRBV11-2; d_gene: TRBD2; j_gene: TRBJ2-3; CDR3aa: CASSLLGGRADTQYF; CDR3nt: TGTGCCAGCAGCTTACTGGGCGGGAGGGCAGATACGCAGTATTTT
abundance: NA; v_gene: TRBV19; d_gene: TRBD1; j_gene: TRBJ1-4; CDR3aa: CASSTPDRFREKLFF; CDR3nt: TGTGCCAGTAGTACCCCGGACAGGTTCCGGGAAAAACTGTTTTTT
abundance: NA; v_gene: TRBV30; d_gene: NA; j_gene: TRBJ1-4; CDR3aa: CAWSAGERTNEKLFF; CDR3nt: TGTGCCTGGAGTGCCGGGGAAAGGACTAATGAAAAACTGTTTTTT
abundance: NA; v_gene: TRBV11-3; d_gene: TRBD1; j_gene: TRBJ2-7; CDR3aa: CASSADRGPGEQYF; CDR3nt: TGTGCCAGCAGCGCCGACAGGGGGCCGGGCGAGCAGTACTTC
abundance: NA; v_gene: TRBV5-1; d_gene: NA; j_gene: TRBJ2-5; CDR3aa: CASSLLGLSTEETQYF; CDR3nt: TGCGCCAGCAGCTTGCTGGGACTCAGTACCGAAGAGACCCAGTACTTC
abundance: NA; v_gene: TRBV15; d_gene: NA; j_gene: TRBJ2-2; CDR3aa: CATSRAFPEKLAQNTGELFF; CDR3nt: TGTGCCACCAGCAGAGCCTTCCCCGAAAAACTAGCCCAGAACACCGGGGAGCTGTTTTTT
abundance: NA; v_gene: TRBV30; d_gene: NA; j_gene: TRBJ1-3; CDR3aa: CAWGRGGFSGNTIYF; CDR3nt: TGTGCCTGGGGCAGGGGAGGGTTCTCTGGAAACACCATATATTTT
abundance: NA; v_gene: TRBV5-4; d_gene: TRBD1; j_gene: TRBJ1-6; CDR3aa: CASSPRQGTVGSPLHF; CDR3nt: TGTGCCAGCAGCCCACGACAGGGGACTGTTGGGTCACCCCTCCACTTT
abundance: NA; v_gene: TRBV27; d_gene: TRBD2; j_gene: TRBJ2-1; CDR3aa: CASSRLAGGPYNEQFF; CDR3nt: TGTGCCAGCAGCAGACTAGCGGGAGGACCCTACAATGAGCAGTTCTTC
abundance: once; v_gene: TRBV7-9; d_gene: TRBD1; j_gene: TRBJ2-1; CDR3aa: CASSRPGQGFNEQFF; CDR3nt: TGTGCCAGCAGCCGCCCGGGACAGGGATTCAATGAGCAGTTCTTC
abundance: NA; v_gene: TRBV2; d_gene: NA; j_gene: TRBJ2-7; CDR3aa: CASSDGNGGIYEQYF; CDR3nt: TGTGCCAGCAGTGACGGGAATGGCGGGATATACGAGCAGTACTTC
abundance: NA; v_gene: TRBV7-6; d_gene: TRBD1; j_gene: TRBJ1-2; CDR3aa: CASSPSDRDVSAGYGYTF; CDR3nt: TGTGCCAGCAGCCCCTCTGACAGGGACGTCTCGGCGGGCTATGGCTACACCTTC
abundance: NA; v_gene: TRBV7-2; d_gene: TRBD2; j_gene: TRBJ2-1; CDR3aa: CASSRARTRHNEQFF; CDR3nt: TGTGCCAGCAGCCGCGCGCGGACTAGACACAATGAGCAGTTCTTC
abundance: NA; v_gene: TRBV28; d_gene: TRBD2; j_gene: TRBJ2-1; CDR3aa: CASSFSKLAGGNEQFF; CDR3nt: TGTGCCAGCAGTTTCTCAAAACTAGCCGGGGGGAATGAGCAGTTCTTC
abundance: NA; v_gene: TRBV19; d_gene: TRBD1; j_gene: TRBJ2-5; CDR3aa: CASSKTGTHQETQYF; CDR3nt: TGTGCCAGTAGTAAGACAGGGACCCACCAAGAGACCCAGTACTTC
abundance: NA; v_gene: TRBV7-2; d_gene: TRBD2; j_gene: TRBJ2-1; CDR3aa: CASSLVAGEPNSYNEQFF; CDR3nt: TGTGCCAGCAGCTTAGTAGCGGGAGAGCCTAATTCCTACAATGAGCAGTTCTTC